The rows below give T cell receptor beta chains drawn from one sample of a study of T-cell reconstitution after alpha-beta-depleted transplantation in children. TCRdb re-derived calls from the PCR reads in MiXCR, one entry per CDR3 protein. Of under 300,000 distinct CDR3 sequences in the sample, around a tenth are singletons; the top ten hold about a quarter. The specimen was peripheral blood, collected 180 days after TCRalphabeta/CD19-depleted stem cell transplant. Every receptor here comes from a male patient aged 2 to 9 who had a stem cell transplant for chronic granulomatous disease, so the T cells may come from the graft donor. Both conserved end residues are trimmed from each CDR3.

CDR3aa: ASSSGTRGLRTDTQY
v_gene: TRBV27

CDR3aa: ASSLGVFAGTSGSSYNEQF
v_gene: TRBV11-3

CDR3aa: ASGWGVGTDTQY
v_gene: TRBV7-2

CDR3aa: AISERQNTEAF
v_gene: TRBV10-3

CDR3aa: ASSSGLEEETQY
v_gene: TRBV28

CDR3aa: SVEKGSPEAF
v_gene: TRBV29-1

CDR3aa: ASRIQTGAYEQY
v_gene: TRBV5-1

CDR3aa: ASSVRNTGELF
v_gene: TRBV6-1

CDR3aa: ASSNLVLNGMI
v_gene: TRBV19

CDR3aa: ASSPRQGQEAF
v_gene: TRBV5-5

CDR3aa: ASTKGLTLGYT
v_gene: TRBV12-3/TRBV12-4